A single sample is the source of the 3 T cell receptor beta chains below, sequenced in a study of siplizumab effects on memory and regulatory T cells. Some clones are missing from TCRdb's copy, which holds only in-frame ones; the method was immunoSEQ multiplex PCR. The repertoire consists of over 100,000 clones, with roughly 93% occurring once and the leading ten covering over 0.15%. Sample: non-Treg CD4+ T cells sorted from blood. Receptors originate from a human donor in good health.

V is TRBV5-6 and J is TRBJ1-2, with no clear D. Germline V CDR1 and CDR2: SGHDT, YYEEEE. The CDR3 consists of 14 residues. The V end was cut by 0 bases, the J end by 3 bases, with 9 bases between. CDR3 in amino acids: CASSLVRTDYGYTF. In DNA, the CDR3 is TGTGCCAGCAGCTTGGTCCGGACCGACTATGGCTACACCTTC.

The chain combines TRBV15 with TRBJ2-3; TRBD2 agrees at 7 bases. The CDR3 loop spans 18 amino acids. J gave up 2 bases and V 0 bases, and 11 bases lay outside the gene matches. Germline CDR1 and CDR2: LNHNV and YYDKDF (reference sequence). DNA of the CDR3: TGTGCCACCAGCAGAGATCGGGTCTTAGCGGGTCCCACAGATACGCAGTATTTT. Translating gives CATSRDRVLAGPTDTQYF.

V and J are TRBV6-4 and TRBJ1-2; a possible D gene is TRBD1 (5 bases). Deletions cut 3 bases from V and 7 bases from J, with 15 bases between. The CDR3 extends over 14 amino acids. Germline V gene sequence: CDR1 MRHNA, CDR2 SNTAGT. This CDR3 is CASSEFAGAGGYTF. The CDR3 nucleotides are TGTGCCAGCAGTGAATTTGCTGGGGCGGGTGGCTACACCTTC.